The 5 T cell receptor beta chains below were found in one sample sequenced in a study of T-cell memory formation after mild COVID-19. TCRdb processed the 5' RACE reads anew with MiXCR; each CDR3 protein has one entry. The data contain approximately 260,000 distinct CDR3 sequences, around 15% of them singletons. Specimen: PBMCs or a T cell subset sorted from them (not recorded which). These receptors were taken from a man between 18 and 35 years old who had mild COVID-19 (a few samples of this study predate the infection). Cell type and time point are not known.

This clonotype was seen many times. The chain couples TRBV5-1 to TRBJ2-3, with 13 bases matching TRBD2. Germline trimming cut 4 bases from V and 4 bases from J; bases unmatched to any gene: 3. This CDR3 is 15 amino acids long. The germline V gene has CDR1 SGHRS and CDR2 YFSETQ. The CDR3 DNA sequence: TGCGCCAGCAGCGGGGGACTAGCGGGATCAGATACGCAGTATTTT. Protein sequence: CASSGGLAGSDTQYF.

The rearrangement uses TRBV29-1 and TRBJ1-5; tentatively, D is TRBD1 (6 bases). The CDR3 loop spans 13 amino acids. Germline CDR1 SQVTM, CDR2 ANQGSEA. The germline V and J ends were trimmed by 6 bases and 4 bases, with 13 bases remaining between them. The CDR3 coding sequence is TGCAGCGTGGCAACAGGGTTAAATCAGCCCCAGCATTTT. Amino acid sequence: CSVATGLNQPQHF.

The chain has TRBV11-2 and TRBJ2-2; 9 bases are shared with TRBD1. Germline CDR1 and CDR2: SGHAT and FQNNGV. The CDR3 loop spans 17 amino acids. V was clipped by 8 bases and J by 5 bases; unmatched bases: 15. CDR3 bases: TGTGCCAGCTCCGTTCGGGCGGGACAGGGTTTTACCGGGGAGCTGTTTTTT. Translating gives CASSVRAGQGFTGELFF.

The chain is built from TRBV28 and TRBJ1-2; D is perhaps TRBD1 (6 bases). Germline CDR1 is MDHEN and CDR2 is SYDVKM. This CDR3 is 13 amino acids long. Trimming removed 5 bases from V and 3 bases from J, with 10 bases in between. For the CDR3, the DNA is TGTGCCAGCAGTCCCCGACAGGACTATGGCTACACCTTC. It encodes CASSPRQDYGYTF.

This clonotype was picked up a small number of times. The chain uses TRBV15 and TRBJ2-3, with D possibly matching TRBD2 (6 bases). This CDR3 is built from 17 residues. The germline CDR1 and CDR2 sequences are LNHNV and YYDKDF (reference sequence). With 0 bases removed from V and 4 bases from J, the gap between germline ends came to 17 bases. CDR3 nucleotide sequence: TGTGCCACCAGCAGAGATGGGGCTAGGAGGGGCCCAGATACGCAGTATTTT. Protein sequence: CATSRDGARRGPDTQYF.